This T cell receptor beta chain was sequenced during a study of shared clonotypes between healthy human individuals. Background on the study: Each donor had three CD4 naive, three CD4 memory, two CD8 naive and one CD8 memory plate.

The germline CDR1 and CDR2 sequences are SGHTA and FQGNSA. Trimming removed 0 bases from V and 5 bases from J; junction bases left unmatched: 4. This CDR3 contains 15 residues. The healthy adult donors were HIV-negative and reported no recent acute infections or vaccinations. The CD4+ fraction was divided into a CD45RA+ naive subset and a CD45RA-negative memory subset. Some 28,000 T cell genomes (approximately 210 ng DNA) went into each sorted-subset replicate. The assay was immunoSEQ multiplex PCR, and TCRdb's table has in-frame clones only and misses some. The data show roughly 2.4 million clones, roughly 95% seen once.

V usage is TRBV7-2 and J usage is TRBJ2-5; 9 nucleotides align to TRBD2. The receptor was isolated from a man aged 18-30 years in good health. Sequencing input: naive CD4+ T cells sorted from blood. Subset given: CD45RA+ positively selected. Here the CDR3 DNA reads TGTGCCAGCAGCTTAGCGACTAGCGGCTGGGAGACCCAGTACTTC. This translates into CASSLATSGWETQYF.